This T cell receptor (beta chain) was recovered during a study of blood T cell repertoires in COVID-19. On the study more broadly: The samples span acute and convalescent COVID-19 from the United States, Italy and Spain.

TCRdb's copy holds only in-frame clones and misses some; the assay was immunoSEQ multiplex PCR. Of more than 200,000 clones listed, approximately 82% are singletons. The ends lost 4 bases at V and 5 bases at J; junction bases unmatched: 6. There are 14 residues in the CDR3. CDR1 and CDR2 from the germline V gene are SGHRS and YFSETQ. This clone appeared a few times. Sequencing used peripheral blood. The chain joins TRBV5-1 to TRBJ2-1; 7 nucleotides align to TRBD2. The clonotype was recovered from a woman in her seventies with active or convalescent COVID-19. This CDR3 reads CASSAGLPDNEQFF. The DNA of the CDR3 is TGCGCCAGCAGCGCGGGACTACCGGACAATGAGCAGTTCTTC.